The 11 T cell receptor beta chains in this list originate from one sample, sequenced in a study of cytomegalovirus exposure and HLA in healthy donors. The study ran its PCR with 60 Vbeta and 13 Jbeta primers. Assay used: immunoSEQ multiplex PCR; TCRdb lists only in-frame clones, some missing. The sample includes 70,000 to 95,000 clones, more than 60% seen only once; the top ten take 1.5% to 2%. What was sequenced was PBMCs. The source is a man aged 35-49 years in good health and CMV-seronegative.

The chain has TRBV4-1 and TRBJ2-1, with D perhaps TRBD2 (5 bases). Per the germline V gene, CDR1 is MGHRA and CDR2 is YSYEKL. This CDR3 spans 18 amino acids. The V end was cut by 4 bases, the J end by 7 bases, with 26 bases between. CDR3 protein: CASSPTLGFGKGNNEQFF. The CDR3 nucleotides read TGCGCCAGCAGCCCAACTCTCGGGTTCGGGAAAGGGAATAATGAGCAGTTCTTC.

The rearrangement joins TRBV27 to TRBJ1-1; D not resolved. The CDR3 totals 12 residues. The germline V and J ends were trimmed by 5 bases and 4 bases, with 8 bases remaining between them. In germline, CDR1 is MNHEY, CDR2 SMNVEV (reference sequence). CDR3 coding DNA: TGTGCCAGCAGTCCGGGGAGCACTGAAGCTTTCTTT. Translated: CASSPGSTEAFF.

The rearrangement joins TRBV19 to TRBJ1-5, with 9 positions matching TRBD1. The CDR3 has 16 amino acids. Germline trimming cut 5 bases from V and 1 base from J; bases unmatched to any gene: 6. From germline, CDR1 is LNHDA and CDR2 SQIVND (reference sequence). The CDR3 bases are TGTGCCAGTAGTGCCACAGGGGGCAAGAGCAATCAGCCCCAGCATTTT. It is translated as CASSATGGKSNQPQHF. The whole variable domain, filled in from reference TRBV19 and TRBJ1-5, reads DGGITQSPKYLFRKEGQNVTLSCEQNLNHDAMYWYRQDPGQGLRLIYYSQIVNDFQKGDIAEGYSVSREKKESFPLTVTSAQKNPTAFYLCASSATGGKSNQPQHFGDGTRLSIL.

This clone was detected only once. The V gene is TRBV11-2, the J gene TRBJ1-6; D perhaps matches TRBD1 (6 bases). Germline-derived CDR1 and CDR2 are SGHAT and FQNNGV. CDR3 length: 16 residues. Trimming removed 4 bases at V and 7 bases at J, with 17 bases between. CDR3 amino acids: CASSSPSAGTNSPLHF. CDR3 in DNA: TGTGCCAGCAGCTCGCCCTCGGCAGGGACAAATTCACCCCTCCACTTT. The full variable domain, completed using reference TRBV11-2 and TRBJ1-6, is EAGVAQSPRYKIIEKRQSVAFWCNPISGHATLYWYQQILGQGPKLLIQFQNNGVVDDSQLPKDRFSAERLKGVDSTLKIQPAKLEDSAVYLCASSSPSAGTNSPLHFGNGTRLTVT.

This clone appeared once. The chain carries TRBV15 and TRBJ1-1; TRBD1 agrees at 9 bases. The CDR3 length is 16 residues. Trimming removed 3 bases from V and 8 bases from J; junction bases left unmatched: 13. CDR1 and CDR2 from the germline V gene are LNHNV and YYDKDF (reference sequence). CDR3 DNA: TGTGCCACCAGCAGGGGACAGGGCTCGCGGACGAACGAAGCTTTCTTT. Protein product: CATSRGQGSRTNEAFF.

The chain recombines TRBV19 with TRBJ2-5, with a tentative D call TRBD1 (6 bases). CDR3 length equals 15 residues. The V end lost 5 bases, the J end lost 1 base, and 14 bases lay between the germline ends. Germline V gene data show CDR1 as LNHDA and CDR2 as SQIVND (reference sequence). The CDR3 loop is CASSLRGWGQETQYF. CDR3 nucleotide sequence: TGTGCCAGTAGTCTCAGGGGATGGGGCCAAGAGACCCAGTACTTC.

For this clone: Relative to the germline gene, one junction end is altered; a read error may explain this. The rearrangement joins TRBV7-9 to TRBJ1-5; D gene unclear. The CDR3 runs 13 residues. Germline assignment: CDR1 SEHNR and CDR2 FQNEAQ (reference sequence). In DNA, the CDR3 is TGTTCCAGCAGCTTAGGTCGGGAACAGCCCCAGCATTTT. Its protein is CSSSLGREQPQHF.

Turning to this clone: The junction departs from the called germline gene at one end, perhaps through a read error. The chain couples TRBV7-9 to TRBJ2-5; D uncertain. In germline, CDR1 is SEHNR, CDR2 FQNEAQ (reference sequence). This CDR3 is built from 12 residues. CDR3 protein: CSSSLGSETQYF. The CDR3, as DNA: TGTTCCAGCAGCTTAGGTTCGGAGACCCAGTACTTC.

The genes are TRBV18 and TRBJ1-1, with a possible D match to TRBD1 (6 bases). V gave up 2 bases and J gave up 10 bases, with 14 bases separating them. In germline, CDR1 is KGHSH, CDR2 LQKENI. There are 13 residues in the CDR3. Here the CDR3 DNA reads TGTGCCAGCTCACCAGACATCCAAGGGGGAGCTTTCTTT. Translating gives CASSPDIQGGAFF.

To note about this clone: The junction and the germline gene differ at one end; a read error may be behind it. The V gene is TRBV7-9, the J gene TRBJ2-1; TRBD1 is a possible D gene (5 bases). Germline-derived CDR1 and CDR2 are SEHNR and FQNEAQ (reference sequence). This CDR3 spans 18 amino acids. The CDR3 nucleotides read TGTTCCAGCAGCTATAGGGTAGGGGCGACGGTTAGGTTGAATGAGCAGTTCTTC. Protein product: CSSSYRVGATVRLNEQFF.

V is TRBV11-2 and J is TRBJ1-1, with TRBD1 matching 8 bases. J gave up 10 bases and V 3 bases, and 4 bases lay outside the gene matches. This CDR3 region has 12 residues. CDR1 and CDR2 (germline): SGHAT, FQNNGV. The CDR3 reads CASSFEQGAAFF. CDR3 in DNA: TGTGCCAGCAGCTTTGAGCAGGGGGCAGCTTTCTTT.